The entry that follows covers one T cell receptor (beta chain) sequence. This sample stems from a study of blood T cell repertoires in COVID-19. The wider study: T cells, B-cell-depleted T cells, or PBMCs supplied cDNA or gDNA.

Germline-derived CDR1 and CDR2 are SGHVS and FNYEAQ. V dropped 5 bases and J dropped 0 bases, with 29 bases sitting between them. The CDR3 is 20 residues long. Using immunoSEQ multiplex PCR, the repertoire was profiled, and TCRdb retains in-frame clones only, with some absent. The repertoire holds around 300,000 clones, around 90% seen once, with around 1% in the top ten. Enrollees, roughly 18 to 89 years old, lived in 25 or so US areas. Clinical history as reported by participants underpinned cohort assignment. The TCR comes from a woman in her thirties who had recovered from COVID-19. Sequencing used PBMCs or T cells enriched from blood (not recorded which). This chain joins TRBV7-6 and TRBJ2-7, with D tentatively TRBD1 (8 bases). CDR3 sequence reads: CASSLIEDRVGGVGSYEQYF. CDR3 DNA sequence: TGTGCCAGCAGCCTAATAGAGGACAGGGTAGGGGGGGTTGGCTCCTACGAGCAGTACTTC. Full variable domain (rest looked up from reference TRBV7-6 and TRBJ2-7): GAGVSQSPRYKVTKRGQDVALRCDPISGHVSLYWYRQALGQGPEFLTYFNYEAQQDKSGLPNDRFSAERPEGSISTLTIQRTEQRDSAMYRCASSLIEDRVGGVGSYEQYFGPGTRLTVT.